This T cell receptor (beta chain) was recovered during a study of PD-L1 blockade in urothelial cancer. Study overall: Samples of blood were analyzed 3 weeks (second dose) and 6 weeks after treatment start.

Measured with immunoSEQ multiplex PCR; TCRdb has only the in-frame clones, and not every one. The data show 95,000 to 100,000 clones, with 87% seen just once and more than 1.5% held by the top ten. The time point: pretreatment peripheral blood. Germline CDR1 LNHDA, CDR2 SQIVND (reference sequence). The CDR3 totals 15 residues. The J segment lost 2 bases and the V segment lost 5 bases, leaving 8 bases of the junction unmatched. This rearrangement joins TRBV19 to TRBJ2-5, with 7 bases identical to TRBD1. This sequence originates from a man between 60 and 75 years old with urothelial cancer. The material sequenced was PBMCs, taken around atezolizumab (anti-PD-L1) treatment. The CDR3 DNA reads TGTGCCAGTAGTCCAGGGACAGCAGAGCAAGAGACCCAGTACTTC. Its translation: CASSPGTAEQETQYF.